Following are 32 T cell receptor beta chains from one sample sequenced in a study of cytomegalovirus exposure and HLA in healthy donors (dated by TCRdb to the late 2010s). The library came from the immunoSEQ multiplex PCR assay. For the multiplex PCR, a mixture combining 60 forward primers for TCR Vbeta segments and 13 reverse primers for TCR Jbeta segments was used. The source is immuneACCESS, and TCRdb retained only in-frame sequences with V and J called. Part of the clones is not carried over; for the studies checked, unresolved V genes explain less than half of this, and the remainder is unexplained. The sample table holds about 200,000 clones, of which about 76% were seen once. In total, the top ten clones hold about 0.37% of the sample. The sequenced sample was PBMCs. Receptors were obtained from a male donor in good health and CMV-seropositive.

The chain combines TRBV7-3 with TRBJ2-7, with D uncertain. Germline V lookup: CDR1 SGHTA, CDR2 FQGTGA. The CDR3 sequence is 14 residues long. Deletions cut 0 bases from V and 6 bases from J, with 12 bases between. DNA for the CDR3: TGTGCCAGCAGCTTAACTGGCCTCTCAATCGAGCAGTACTTC. Its protein product is CASSLTGLSIEQYF.

The V gene is TRBV29-1, the J gene TRBJ1-5, with D unclear. Germline CDR1 SQVTM, CDR2 ANQGSEA. The CDR3 loop spans 13 amino acids. V lost 7 bases, J lost 0 bases, and 10 bases lay in between. In nucleotides, the CDR3 is TGCAGCGCCAGAGAGGGTAGCAATCAGCCCCAGCATTTT. Its translation: CSAREGSNQPQHF.

The rearrangement joins TRBV7-3 to TRBJ1-1; D remains ambiguous. The CDR3 sequence is 14 residues long. Germline V gene data show CDR1 as SGHTA and CDR2 as FQGTGA. The V end lost 4 bases, the J end lost 1 base, and 10 bases lay between the germline ends. The CDR3 DNA sequence: TGTGCCAGCAGCTCACGCGCGGCGAACACTGAAGCTTTCTTT. Translated: CASSSRAANTEAFF.

This clone has more than one count but fewer than ten. The chain employs TRBV27 and TRBJ2-4; a possible D gene is TRBD2 (6 bases). Germline lookup yields CDR1 MNHEY and CDR2 SMNVEV (reference sequence). The CDR3 is 15 residues long. V was cut by 4 bases and J by 6 bases, with 16 bases left in between. The CDR3 loop is CASSSPAGLGNIQYF. The DNA of the CDR3 is TGTGCCAGCAGTTCCCCTGCGGGATTAGGAAACATTCAGTACTTC.

CDR3 region: CASSLLPYEQYF. The CDR3 region has the DNA TGTGCCAGCAGCTTACTTCCCTACGAGCAGTACTTC. The rearrangement links TRBV7-9 to TRBJ2-7; D is uncertain. The CDR3 has 12 amino acids. The germline V gene encodes CDR1 SEHNR and CDR2 FQNEAQ (reference sequence). The V end was cut by 2 bases, the J end by 2 bases, with 4 bases between. Full variable domain (rest looked up from reference TRBV7-9 and TRBJ2-7): DTGVSQNPRHKITKRGQNVTFRCDPISEHNRLYWYRQTLGQGPEFLTYFQNEAQLEKSRLLSDRFSAERPKGSFSTLEIQRTEQGDSAMYLCASSLLPYEQYFGPGTRLTVT.

The V and J genes are TRBV18 and TRBJ1-1; D gene uncertain. The V end lost 3 bases, the J end lost 5 bases, and 10 bases lay between the germline ends. The CDR3 has 13 amino acids. Germline CDR1 KGHSH, CDR2 LQKENI. For the CDR3, the DNA is TGTGCCAGCTCACCCGCCACACCTACTGAAGCTTTCTTT. This sequence encodes CASSPATPTEAFF.

V and J are TRBV20-1 and TRBJ2-1; no clear D. V dropped 0 bases and J dropped 11 bases, with 8 bases sitting between them. This CDR3 has 11 residues. Germline V gives CDR1 DFQATT, CDR2 SNEGSKA (reference sequence). CDR3 region: CSARDGQKQFF. CDR3 coding DNA: TGCAGTGCTAGAGATGGCCAGAAGCAGTTCTTC.

The rearrangement joins TRBV5-1 to TRBJ1-1; a possible D gene is TRBD1 (5 bases). The CDR3 has 14 amino acids. The germline V and J ends were trimmed by 3 bases and 3 bases, with 12 bases remaining between them. CDR1 is SGHRS, CDR2 YFSETQ, per germline. CDR3 amino acids: CASSWQGTDTEAFF. CDR3 DNA: TGCGCCAGCAGCTGGCAGGGTACTGACACTGAAGCTTTCTTT.

The gene calls are TRBV4-1 and TRBJ2-1, with TRBD2 identical over 9 bases. Per the germline V gene, CDR1 is MGHRA and CDR2 is YSYEKL. The V gene end was trimmed by 0 bases and the J gene end by 4 bases; junction bases not matched to a gene: 4. This CDR3 contains 16 residues. This chain's CDR3 is CASSQEGTSKYNEQFF. The CDR3 bases are TGCGCCAGCAGCCAAGAGGGGACTAGCAAGTACAATGAGCAGTTCTTC.

This clone was picked up a small number of times. The chain joins TRBV5-8 to TRBJ2-1, with 9 bases aligning to TRBD2. There are 14 residues in the CDR3. Per germline, CDR1 SGHTS and CDR2 YDEGEE. V dropped 4 bases and J dropped 5; count of bases not matched to a gene: 4. In nucleotides, the CDR3 is TGTGCCAGCAGCCGACTAGCGGAAAACAATGAGCAGTTCTTC. Translated: CASSRLAENNEQFF.

This clone was picked up a small number of times. The chain links TRBV9 to TRBJ2-1; D is possibly TRBD1 (6 bases). CDR1 and CDR2 (germline): SGDLS, YYNGEE. CDR3 length: 14 residues. Trimming removed 3 bases from V and 5 bases from J, with 12 bases in between. CDR3 residues: CASSAQNRDNEQFF. DNA for the CDR3: TGTGCCAGCAGCGCACAGAACAGGGACAATGAGCAGTTCTTC.

The V and J genes are TRBV5-5 and TRBJ2-7; TRBD1 is a possible D gene (5 bases). V dropped 4 bases and J dropped 3 bases, with 11 bases sitting between them. This CDR3 is built from 13 residues. CDR1 is SGHKS and CDR2 is YYEKEE in the germline V gene (reference sequence). The CDR3 protein is CASSVDRHYEQYF. The CDR3 DNA follows: TGTGCCAGCAGCGTCGACAGACACTACGAGCAGTACTTC.

The chain recombines TRBV19 with TRBJ2-7; no reliable D call. Germline V lookup: CDR1 LNHDA, CDR2 SQIVND (reference sequence). The CDR3 length is 15 residues. Trimming stripped 0 bases from V and 2 bases from J, with 11 bases between. The CDR3 bases are TGTGCCAGTAGTATAGAACCCCACCAGACCTACGAGCAGTACTTC. It translates to CASSIEPHQTYEQYF.

The chain recombines TRBV4-1 with TRBJ1-2; 10 nucleotides align to TRBD1. The V and J ends lost 3 bases and 6 bases, in that order; junction bases with no gene match: 13. The CDR3 covers 17 residues. The germline V gene encodes CDR1 MGHRA and CDR2 YSYEKL. The CDR3 DNA reads TGCGCCAGCAGCCATAGATTAAGGGACAGGGGCTTCGATGGCTACACCTTC. As protein: CASSHRLRDRGFDGYTF.

The V and J genes are TRBV27 and TRBJ1-1; no definite D call. Germline CDR1 MNHEY, CDR2 SMNVEV (reference sequence). This CDR3 has 13 residues. Trimming took 0 bases from V and 5 from J, leaving 7 bases between them. CDR3 sequence: CASSLSTGTEAFF. The CDR3 nucleotides are TGTGCCAGCAGTTTATCGACGGGGACTGAAGCTTTCTTT.

This clone has more than one count but fewer than ten. The chain carries TRBV7-6 and TRBJ2-7; D uncertain. V lost 4 bases and J 2 bases, leaving 6 bases between the germline ends. The CDR3 contains 12 residues. The germline V gene has CDR1 SGHVS and CDR2 FNYEAQ. The CDR3 is CASSSGTYEQYF. The CDR3 DNA reads TGTGCCAGCAGCTCAGGAACCTACGAGCAGTACTTC.

This rearrangement joins TRBV9 to TRBJ2-3; TRBD2 agrees at 11 bases. CDR3 length: 19 residues. Trimming took 0 bases from V and 4 from J; bases not matched to a gene: 13. Germline CDR1 and CDR2: SGDLS and YYNGEE. The CDR3 DNA reads as TGTGCCAGCAGCGTAGCCGGCCTAGCGGGGGGCGGGGGGGCAGATACGCAGTATTTT. Protein sequence: CASSVAGLAGGGGADTQYF. The entire variable domain, with the rest obtained from reference TRBV9 and TRBJ2-3, is as follows: DSGVTQTPKHLITATGQRVTLRCSPRSGDLSVYWYQQSLDQGLQFLIQYYNGEERAKGNILERFSAQQFPDLHSELNLSSLELGDSALYFCASSVAGLAGGGGADTQYFGPGTRLTVL.

J is TRBJ2-7 and V is TRBV30; D remains ambiguous. From germline, CDR1 is GTSNPN and CDR2 SVGIG (reference sequence). This CDR3 has 12 amino acids. V was pared by 2 bases and J by 5 bases, with 10 bases between. CDR3 DNA sequence: TGTGCCTGGAGTCATAACAGAAACGAGCAGTACTTC. This encodes CAWSHNRNEQYF.

CDR3 bases: TGTGCCAGCAGCTCGGGCCCGTGGGAGCAGTACTTC. Translating it yields CASSSGPWEQYF. V gene TRBV7-2 combines with J gene TRBJ2-5, with TRBD2 as a possible D gene (5 bases). The CDR3 extends over 12 amino acids. Germline V gene sequence: CDR1 SGHTA, CDR2 FQGNSA. The V and J ends lost 4 bases and 11 bases respectively, with 14 bases between them. Complete variable domain (other parts from reference TRBV7-2 and TRBJ2-5): GAGVSQSPSNKVTEKGKDVELRCDPISGHTALYWYRQSLGQGLEFLIYFQGNSAPDKSGLPSDRFSAERTGGSVSTLTIQRTQQEDSAVYLCASSSGPWEQYFGPGTRLLVL.

This sequence joins TRBV7-8 and TRBJ2-1; 10 bases are a match to TRBD2. Germline values: CDR1 SGHVS, CDR2 FQNEAQ. The CDR3 has 15 amino acids. V lost 5 bases and J lost 10; bases outside the gene matches: 11. CDR3 bases: TGTGCCAGCAGCCTCCCCCTAGCGGGAGTGGACGAGCAGTTCTTC. As protein: CASSLPLAGVDEQFF.

CDR3 nucleotide sequence: TGTGCCAGCAGCTTAGAAACAGAAGCCAATCAGCCCCAGCATTTT. As protein: CASSLETEANQPQHF. This chain links TRBV7-9 with TRBJ1-5; D uncertain. Trimming shortened V by 1 base and J by 3 bases, and 10 bases separated the two germline ends. CDR3 size: 15 residues. Germline CDR1 and CDR2: SEHNR and FQNEAQ (reference sequence).

About this clone itself: Relative to the germline gene, one junction end is altered; a read error may explain this. The chain combines TRBV7-9 with TRBJ1-3; unclear D gene. Germline CDR1 SEHNR, CDR2 FQNEAQ (reference sequence). This CDR3 is 16 amino acids long. The CDR3, as DNA: TGTTCCAGCATAAGCTCATTTGCGTCCTCTGGAAACACCATATATTTT. Its protein product is CSSISSFASSGNTIYF.

This chain joins TRBV25-1 and TRBJ2-2; a weak D match, TRBD2 (6 bases). The germline CDR1 and CDR2 sequences are MGHDK and SYGVNS. V was pared by 6 bases and J by 9 bases, with 17 bases between. The length of the CDR3 is 14 residues. CDR3 coding DNA: TGTGCCAGCAGCTTGCGGGGTGCCCCTAGGGAGCTGTTTTTT. It translates to CASSLRGAPRELFF.

The V and J genes are TRBV19 and TRBJ2-1; D remains ambiguous. The length of the CDR3 is 15 residues. Germline values: CDR1 LNHDA, CDR2 SQIVND (reference sequence). V was trimmed by 3 bases and J by 0 bases, leaving 9 bases between them. In DNA, the CDR3 is TGTGCCAGTAGTATCACCAGTACCTCCTACAATGAGCAGTTCTTC. As protein: CASSITSTSYNEQFF. Full variable domain (missing parts from reference TRBV19 and TRBJ2-1): DGGITQSPKYLFRKEGQNVTLSCEQNLNHDAMYWYRQDPGQGLRLIYYSQIVNDFQKGDIAEGYSVSREKKESFPLTVTSAQKNPTAFYLCASSITSTSYNEQFFGPGTRLTVL.

The chain recombines TRBV19 with TRBJ1-5; possible D gene TRBD1, 6 bases. Germline V lookup: CDR1 LNHDA, CDR2 SQIVND (reference sequence). The V end was cut by 7 bases, the J end by 0 bases, with 19 bases between. The CDR3 extends over 17 amino acids. The CDR3 nucleotides read TGTGCCAGTACCAAAGGGGGAGTGGGTTATAGCAATCAGCCCCAGCATTTT. Translating it yields CASTKGGVGYSNQPQHF. Full variable domain (outside the CDR3, taken from reference TRBV19 and TRBJ1-5): DGGITQSPKYLFRKEGQNVTLSCEQNLNHDAMYWYRQDPGQGLRLIYYSQIVNDFQKGDIAEGYSVSREKKESFPLTVTSAQKNPTAFYLCASTKGGVGYSNQPQHFGDGTRLSIL.

The V gene is TRBV6-5, the J gene TRBJ1-2; tentatively, D is TRBD1 (6 bases). This CDR3 is 14 amino acids long. Germline assignment: CDR1 MNHEY and CDR2 SVGAGI. The CDR3 loop reads CVARPGGQGGGYTF. For the CDR3, the DNA is TGTGTCGCGCGCCCAGGCGGGCAAGGGGGTGGCTACACCTTC.

CDR3 sequence (DNA): TGTGCCAGCAGCCAATCGGGACTAGCGGGAGCTCCGAATACGCAGTATTTT. Translated: CASSQSGLAGAPNTQYF. This rearrangement joins TRBV7-3 to TRBJ2-3; 14 nucleotides agree with TRBD2. Germline CDR1 and CDR2: SGHTA and FQGTGA. After removal of 5 bases from V and 7 bases from J, the junction contained 11 bases not matched to a gene. The CDR3 sequence is 17 residues long.

The table lists this clone with a count of one. The J gene is TRBJ1-1, the V gene TRBV5-4; weak D call: TRBD1 (6 bases). In germline, CDR1 is SGHNT, CDR2 YYREEE (reference sequence). CDR3 size: 14 residues. With 4 bases removed from V and 2 bases from J, the gap between germline ends came to 12 bases. CDR3: CASSAGQTNTEAFF. The CDR3 DNA reads TGTGCCAGCAGCGCCGGACAGACTAACACTGAAGCTTTCTTT.

CDR3 DNA sequence: TGTGCCAGCAGCTTAGTCATTTCCCCCTACGAGCAGTACTTC. This sequence encodes CASSLVISPYEQYF. The chain uses TRBV7-8 and TRBJ2-7, with no clear D. Looked up from germline, CDR1 is SGHVS and CDR2 is FQNEAQ. Trimming shortened V by 1 base and J by 2 bases, and 9 bases separated the two germline ends. The CDR3 is made up of 14 amino acids.

The chain couples TRBV4-3 to TRBJ1-5; no clear D. The CDR3 spans 13 residues. Trimming left V 4 bases short and J 6 bases short, with 10 bases between. CDR1 and CDR2 from the germline V gene are LGHNA and YSLEER. The DNA for the CDR3 is TGCGCCAGCAGCCCACTCGGGTGTCAGCCCCAGCATTTT. Amino acids: CASSPLGCQPQHF.

A few counts support this clone. J is TRBJ2-7 and V is TRBV10-3; 9 bases are a match to TRBD1. From germline, CDR1 is ENHRY and CDR2 SYGVKD. Germline trimming cut 4 bases from V and 6 bases from J; bases unmatched to any gene: 16. This CDR3 spans 17 amino acids. CDR3 nucleotides: TGTGCCATCAGTGGAGACGGGGGACAGGGCCAGACGTTCGAGCAGTACTTC. It codes for CAISGDGGQGQTFEQYF.

The V gene is TRBV7-3, the J gene TRBJ1-1; no clear D gene. There are 17 residues in the CDR3. The germline V gene has CDR1 SGHTA and CDR2 FQGTGA. Trimming cost V 7 bases and J 1 base, with 22 bases left between them. CDR3 sequence (DNA): TGTGCCAGCAACAAAGGTGGGCTCCTTATTCGGAACACTGAAGCTTTCTTT. Its protein product is CASNKGGLLIRNTEAFF. Full variable domain (remainder filled in from reference TRBV7-3 and TRBJ1-1): GAGVSQTPSNKVTEKGKYVELRCDPISGHTALYWYRQSLGQGPEFLIYFQGTGAADDSGLPNDRFFAVRPEGSVSTLKIQRTERGDSAVYLCASNKGGLLIRNTEAFFGQGTRLTVV.